These 5 T cell receptor beta chains came from one sample sequenced in a study of T cell responses to AZD1222 COVID-19 vaccine. Here immunoSEQ multiplex PCR was the method, and the copy in TCRdb shows in-frame clones only, minus some. The profile covers roughly 160,000 clones, with 85% to 90% appearing a single time and about 6.9% taken by the ten largest. Sequenced material: peripheral blood, taken on day 0 of AZD1222 vaccination. The receptors derive from an adult in good health.

The rearrangement uses TRBV9 and TRBJ2-1; D possibly matches TRBD1 or TRBD2 (6 bases each). V dropped 7 bases and J dropped 2 bases, with 16 bases sitting between them. Germline V gives CDR1 SGDLS, CDR2 YYNGEE. The CDR3 covers 15 residues. The CDR3 sequence: CASERGGGTYNEQFF. The CDR3 region has the DNA TGTGCCAGCGAGCGTGGAGGGGGGACCTACAATGAGCAGTTCTTC.

This rearrangement joins TRBV10-3 to TRBJ2-5, with D possibly being TRBD1 (5 bases). V was clipped by 2 bases and J by 2 bases, with 12 bases between them. The CDR3 loop spans 15 amino acids. Per germline, CDR1 ENHRY and CDR2 SYGVKD. The CDR3 here is CAISEVTGAQETQYF. CDR3 coding DNA: TGTGCCATCAGTGAGGTCACTGGGGCACAAGAGACCCAGTACTTC.

This clone was detected a few times. The V and J genes are TRBV6-2 or TRBV6-3 and TRBJ2-7, with D perhaps TRBD2 (6 bases). CDR3 length: 15 amino acids. The germline CDR1 and CDR2 sequences are MNHEY and SVGEGT. Between the trimmed V and J ends, which lost 5 bases and 5 bases, there was a span of 19 bases. This CDR3 is CASSRPGLFDNEQYF. The DNA for the CDR3 is TGTGCCAGCAGTCGTCCGGGACTCTTTGACAACGAGCAGTACTTC.

The chain is built from TRBV7-9 and TRBJ1-5; TRBD1 might be the D (6 bases). This CDR3 region has 14 residues. The germline V and J ends were trimmed by 1 base and 4 bases, with 8 bases remaining between them. Germline CDR1 and CDR2: SEHNR and FQNEAQ (reference sequence). In nucleotides, the CDR3 is TGTGCCAGCAGCTTAGAGGACAGAAATCAGCCCCAGCATTTT. Its protein product is CASSLEDRNQPQHF.

This clone was detected a few times. The chain uses TRBV2 and TRBJ1-1; D not resolved. CDR1 and CDR2 (germline): SNHLY, FYNNEI. This CDR3 is built from 16 residues. The germline V and J ends were trimmed by 1 base and 0 bases, with 12 bases remaining between them. The CDR3 loop is CASSEEFSEMNTEAFF. For the CDR3, the DNA is TGTGCCAGCAGTGAAGAATTCAGTGAGATGAACACTGAAGCTTTCTTT.